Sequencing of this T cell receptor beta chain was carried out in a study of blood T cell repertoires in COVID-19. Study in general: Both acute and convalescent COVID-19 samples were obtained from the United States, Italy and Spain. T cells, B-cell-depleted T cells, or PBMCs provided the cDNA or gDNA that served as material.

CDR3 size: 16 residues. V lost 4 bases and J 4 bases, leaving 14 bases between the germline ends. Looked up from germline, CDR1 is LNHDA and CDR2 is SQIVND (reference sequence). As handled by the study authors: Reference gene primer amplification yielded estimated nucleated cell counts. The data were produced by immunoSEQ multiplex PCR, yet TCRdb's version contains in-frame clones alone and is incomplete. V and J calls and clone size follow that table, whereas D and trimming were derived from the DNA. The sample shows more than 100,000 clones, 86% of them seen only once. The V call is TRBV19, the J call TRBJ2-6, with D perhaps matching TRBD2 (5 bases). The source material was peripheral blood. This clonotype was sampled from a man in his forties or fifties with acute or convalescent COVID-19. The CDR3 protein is CASSTSTGWGANVLTF. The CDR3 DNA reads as TGTGCCAGTAGTACCTCGACGGGGTGGGGGGCCAACGTCCTGACTTTC.